This entry lists 29 T cell receptor beta chains sequenced from one sample in a study of T cells after posttransplantation cyclophosphamide. The repertoire was sequenced with immunoSEQ multiplex PCR; TCRdb's copy has only in-frame clones and lacks some. Of about 50,000 clones listed, roughly 92% are singletons. Specimen: PBMCs. These receptors came from a woman aged 30 to 39 in good health and a related stem cell transplant donor.

V usage is TRBV30 and J usage is TRBJ1-3; D ambiguous. The CDR3 sequence is 13 residues long. V dropped 4 bases and J dropped 2 bases, with 9 bases sitting between them. Per germline, CDR1 GTSNPN and CDR2 SVGIG (reference sequence). Written as DNA, the CDR3 is TGTGCCTGGAAGGTGGCGGCTGGAAACACCATATATTTT. Its translation is CAWKVAAGNTIYF.

This clone was picked up a small number of times. The gene calls are TRBV4-2 and TRBJ1-1; the match to TRBD1 covers 8 bases. Germline loops: CDR1 LGHNA, CDR2 YNFKEQ. There are 13 residues in the CDR3. V gave up 4 bases and J gave up 9 bases; unmatched junction bases: 7. The CDR3, as DNA: TGTGCCAGCAGCCGCGAAACAGGGGGAAAAGCTTTCTTT. It translates to CASSRETGGKAFF.

The chain joins TRBV4-3 to TRBJ2-1; the match to TRBD1 covers 7 bases. Germline CDR1 and CDR2: LGHNA and YSLEER. The CDR3 contains 15 residues. The ends lost 4 bases at V and 2 bases at J; junction bases unmatched: 5. The CDR3 coding sequence is TGCGCCAGCAGCCGAACGACAGGGACCTACAATGAGCAGTTCTTC. Its protein product is CASSRTTGTYNEQFF.

The chain carries TRBV5-1 and TRBJ1-1, with D possibly TRBD1 on 6 matching bases. The CDR3 spans 16 residues. Trimming removed 4 bases at V and 7 bases at J, with 23 bases between. Germline assignment: CDR1 SGHRS and CDR2 YFSETQ. The CDR3: CASSLRQERLTSEAFF. The CDR3, as DNA: TGCGCCAGCAGCCTTCGACAGGAAAGGTTGACGAGTGAAGCTTTCTTT.

This chain links TRBV4-3 with TRBJ1-5, with D tentatively TRBD1 (6 bases). Trimming stripped 3 bases from V and 3 bases from J, with 12 bases between. CDR3 length equals 15 residues. Germline values: CDR1 LGHNA, CDR2 YSLEER. CDR3 protein: CASSHDRNVNQPQHF. The CDR3 DNA is TGCGCCAGCAGCCATGACAGGAATGTCAATCAGCCCCAGCATTTT.

This chain links TRBV7-2 with TRBJ2-7, with D possibly being TRBD1 (6 bases). This CDR3 is 13 amino acids long. The germline V gene encodes CDR1 SGHTA and CDR2 FQGNSA. V was shortened by 5 bases and J by 4 bases, with 12 bases between the two germline ends. CDR3 nucleotide sequence: TGTGCCAGCAGCCCCGGACAGACATACGAGCAGTACTTC. Its protein is CASSPGQTYEQYF.

V and J are TRBV7-2 and TRBJ1-6, with a tentative D call TRBD1 (5 bases). The V and J ends lost 6 bases and 6 bases respectively, with 15 bases between them. This CDR3 spans 15 amino acids. Germline V gene sequence: CDR1 SGHTA, CDR2 FQGNSA. The CDR3 sequence is CASRVNTGVNSPLHF. As DNA, the CDR3 is TGTGCCAGCAGGGTGAATACGGGGGTTAATTCACCCCTCCACTTT. Full variable domain (remainder filled in from reference TRBV7-2 and TRBJ1-6): GAGVSQSPSNKVTEKGKDVELRCDPISGHTALYWYRQSLGQGLEFLIYFQGNSAPDKSGLPSDRFSAERTGGSVSTLTIQRTQQEDSAVYLCASRVNTGVNSPLHFGNGTRLTVT.

J is TRBJ1-4 and V is TRBV4-3, with D possibly TRBD1 on 6 matching bases. The CDR3 runs to 15 residues. Germline V gene data show CDR1 as LGHNA and CDR2 as YSLEER. The V end was cut by 3 bases, the J end by 3 bases, with 11 bases between. As DNA, the CDR3 is TGCGCCAGCAGCCATCAACAGGGACCTAATGAAAAACTGTTTTTT. It translates to CASSHQQGPNEKLFF.

This clone is a singleton in its sample. The chain carries TRBV10-3 and TRBJ1-2, with 8 bases identical to TRBD1. Per germline, CDR1 ENHRY and CDR2 SYGVKD. With V trimmed by 7 bases and J by 3 bases, 10 bases remained unmatched. The CDR3 loop spans 15 amino acids. CDR3 loop: CAITQTGTGDYGYTF. DNA of the CDR3: TGTGCCATCACTCAAACAGGGACAGGAGACTATGGCTACACCTTC.

The CDR3 nucleotides are TGTGCCAGCAGTGGATCTAGCGGGGTTATAGGGGAGCTGTTTTTT. This codes for CASSGSSGVIGELFF. V and J are TRBV25-1 and TRBJ2-2; 9 bases align to TRBD2. Trimming removed 4 bases from V and 8 bases from J; junction bases left unmatched: 8. Germline V CDR1 and CDR2: MGHDK, SYGVNS. CDR3 size: 15 residues.

J is TRBJ1-4 and V is TRBV5-8, with TRBD1 as a possible D gene (5 bases). Deletions cut 4 bases from V and 6 bases from J, with 16 bases between. Germline CDR1 and CDR2: SGHTS and YDEGEE. The CDR3 is 15 residues long. CDR3 protein: CASSTRGGDDEKLFF. The CDR3 DNA follows: TGTGCCAGCAGCACCCGGGGGGGGGATGATGAAAAACTGTTTTTT.

V usage is TRBV21-1 and J usage is TRBJ1-6; TRBD1, as called in the table, went unchecked against the DNA. TRBV21-1 is an annotated pseudogene. There are 23 residues in the CDR3. CDR3 DNA sequence: TGTGCCAGCAGCAAAGGGCCAGCGGCAAGGGAGAAACAGGGAGTCCTAAACTATTCACCCCTCCACTTT. Protein product: CASSKGPAAREKQGVLNYSPLHF.

V and J are TRBV4-2 and TRBJ2-7, with TRBD1 identical over 9 bases. Per the germline V gene, CDR1 is LGHNA and CDR2 is YNFKEQ. This CDR3 is built from 15 residues. V lost 5 bases, J lost 3 bases, and 8 bases stayed unmatched. CDR3 nucleotides: TGTGCCAGCAGCACTCGGGACAGGGAAGGCTACGAGCAGTACTTC. This gives the protein CASSTRDREGYEQYF.

CDR3 in amino acids: CASSSTDREPGNTIYF. The CDR3 nucleotides read TGTGCCAGCAGCTCGACGGACAGGGAGCCTGGAAACACCATATATTTT. The chain recombines TRBV7-9 with TRBJ1-3, with 8 bases fitting TRBD1. Germline CDR1 and CDR2: SEHNR and FQNEAQ (reference sequence). The length of the CDR3 is 16 residues. Trimming took 4 bases from V and 2 from J; bases not matched to a gene: 7.

V usage is TRBV7-2 and J usage is TRBJ1-3; 9 nucleotides line up with TRBD1. This CDR3 region has 15 residues. Germline V gene sequence: CDR1 SGHTA, CDR2 FQGNSA. V trimming: 7 bases; J trimming: 4 bases; junction bases outside the gene matches: 8. This chain's CDR3 is CASKQGAVWGNTIYF. Written as DNA, the CDR3 is TGTGCCAGCAAACAGGGGGCGGTGTGGGGAAACACCATATATTTT.

This clone was seen once. V and J are TRBV6-1 and TRBJ1-1; possibly TRBD1 for D (6 bases). Germline CDR1 reads MNHNS; CDR2 reads SASEGT. The length of the CDR3 is 15 residues. Trimming stripped 0 bases from V and 5 bases from J, with 13 bases between. The CDR3 here is CASSEAAGGVTEAFF. DNA of the CDR3: TGTGCCAGCAGTGAAGCTGCTGGGGGCGTGACTGAAGCTTTCTTT.

This chain connects TRBV10-1 to TRBJ2-7, with 9 bases aligning to TRBD2. This CDR3 has 14 residues. Germline V gene lookup returns CDR1 WNHNN and CDR2 SYGVQD (reference sequence). V lost 6 bases and J lost 2; bases outside the gene matches: 5. CDR3 sequence (DNA): TGCGCCAGCAGCCTATCTAGCGGGGCCTACGAGCAGTACTTC. Its translation is CASSLSSGAYEQYF.

Only one count was recorded for this clone. The chain employs TRBV5-4 and TRBJ2-3; TRBD1 aligns across 8 bases. This CDR3 is built from 15 residues. J gave up 2 bases and V 2 bases, and 4 bases lay outside the gene matches. The germline CDR1 and CDR2 sequences are SGHNT and YYREEE (reference sequence). In DNA, the CDR3 is TGTGCCAGCAGCTTCTCAGGGGGCTACACAGATACGCAGTATTTT. It translates to CASSFSGGYTDTQYF.

The rearrangement uses TRBV6-5 and TRBJ1-2; D perhaps matches TRBD1 (5 bases). Germline V CDR1 and CDR2: MNHEY, SVGAGI. The CDR3 loop spans 15 amino acids. The V gene lost 5 bases and the J gene lost 1 base, with 14 bases spanning the gap. The chain's CDR3 is CASSPMGGLNYGYTF. Written as DNA, the CDR3 is TGTGCCAGCAGTCCCATGGGGGGTCTTAACTATGGCTACACCTTC.

This chain links TRBV30 with TRBJ1-6; TRBD1 matches at 7 bases. Germline-derived CDR1 and CDR2 are GTSNPN and SVGIG (reference sequence). This CDR3 spans 17 amino acids. Trimming removed 6 bases from V and 0 bases from J; junction bases left unmatched: 11. The CDR3, as DNA: TGTGCCTGCATGGGGACAGTCAGAAGCTCCTATAATTCACCCCTCCACTTT. Translation: CACMGTVRSSYNSPLHF.

Here the CDR3 DNA reads TGTGCCAGCAGCTCTAGGTGGGGTCGACAGGGGCCTTTTGGGCAGTACTTC. It codes for CASSSRWGRQGPFGQYF. This chain uses TRBV7-9 with TRBJ2-7; TRBD1 matches 8 bases. Germline CDR1 is SEHNR and CDR2 is FQNEAQ (reference sequence). Germline trimming cut 4 bases from V and 9 bases from J; bases unmatched to any gene: 20. The CDR3 covers 17 residues.

The V and J genes are TRBV9 and TRBJ2-5, with 8 bases that match TRBD1. CDR3 length: 15 amino acids. The V segment lost 2 bases and the J segment 5 bases; nucleotides outside the gene matches: 8. Germline V gives CDR1 SGDLS, CDR2 YYNGEE. DNA of the CDR3: TGTGCCAGCAGCGTTCAGCAGGGGGCGGGCGAGACCCAGTACTTC. Amino acids: CASSVQQGAGETQYF.

The chain links TRBV18 to TRBJ2-7; D is unresolved. Deletions cut 3 bases from V and 4 bases from J, with 10 bases between. The CDR3 extends over 13 amino acids. The germline V gene encodes CDR1 KGHSH and CDR2 LQKENI. The DNA of the CDR3 is TGTGCCAGCTCACCTCCCCTGGCTTACGAGCAGTACTTC. Protein product: CASSPPLAYEQYF.

J is TRBJ1-1 and V is TRBV15; D is uncertain. In germline, CDR1 is LNHNV, CDR2 YYDKDF (reference sequence). This CDR3 has 13 residues. Trimming took off 2 bases at V and 11 bases at J, with 15 bases between the two ends. CDR3 residues: CATSRKLRELAFF. The CDR3 DNA is TGTGCCACCAGCAGAAAACTAAGGGAGTTGGCTTTCTTT.

The V call is TRBV5-6, the J call TRBJ1-2; 8 positions agree with TRBD1. The CDR3 length is 17 residues. Germline CDR1 is SGHDT and CDR2 is YYEEEE. After removal of 2 bases from V and 4 bases from J, the junction contained 13 bases not matched to a gene. CDR3 amino acids: CASSFQGFGQGAYGYTF. As DNA, the CDR3 is TGTGCCAGCAGCTTTCAAGGCTTCGGGCAGGGGGCCTATGGCTACACCTTC.

This chain joins TRBV6-1 and TRBJ1-6; no reliable D call. The V and J ends lost 2 bases and 7 bases respectively, with 6 bases between them. The CDR3 is 13 amino acids. The germline V gene encodes CDR1 MNHNS and CDR2 SASEGT. The CDR3 sequence: CASSEQINSPLHF. The CDR3 DNA sequence: TGTGCCAGCAGTGAACAGATAAATTCACCCCTCCACTTT.

The chain carries TRBV11-2 and TRBJ2-7; possible D gene TRBD1, 5 bases. V shed 3 bases and J shed 5 bases, with 14 bases lying between them. The germline V gene encodes CDR1 SGHAT and CDR2 FQNNGV. CDR3 size: 14 residues. The CDR3 nucleotides read TGTGCCAGCAGCTTGACAGACGCTTCCCACGAGCAGTACTTC. Translating gives CASSLTDASHEQYF. The entire variable domain, with the rest obtained from reference TRBV11-2 and TRBJ2-7, is as follows: EAGVAQSPRYKIIEKRQSVAFWCNPISGHATLYWYQQILGQGPKLLIQFQNNGVVDDSQLPKDRFSAERLKGVDSTLKIQPAKLEDSAVYLCASSLTDASHEQYFGPGTRLTVT.

This rearrangement joins TRBV6-5 to TRBJ2-5; 7 bases align to TRBD1. CDR1 MNHEY and CDR2 SVGAGI come from the germline V gene. After removal of 7 bases from V and 5 bases from J, the junction contained 10 bases not matched to a gene. The CDR3 totals 14 residues. DNA for the CDR3: TGTGCCAGCACCGCCGATGTACAGGGGGAGACCCAGTACTTC. This encodes CASTADVQGETQYF.

The J gene is TRBJ1-2, the V gene TRBV5-5; TRBD1 aligns across 11 bases. The junction had 3 bases not matched to a gene; V was cut back by 3 bases and J by 5 bases. CDR3 length equals 14 residues. Germline V CDR1 and CDR2: SGHKS, YYEKEE (reference sequence). In DNA, the CDR3 is TGTGCCAGCAGCTCGGACAGGGGGCAATATGGCTACACCTTC. As protein: CASSSDRGQYGYTF.